These 25 T cell receptor beta chains share one sample of origin, sequenced in a study of CD8 T cells in Susac syndrome (dated by TCRdb to the late 2010s). Receptor amplification or capture employed the immunoSEQ multiplex PCR assay. RNA was extracted using the RNeasy kit, and roughly 0.5 to 1 ug of the RNA was reverse transcribed with random hexamers. The public sequencing data were trimmed at Q25 with fastp and processed into clonotypes with MiXCR by TCRdb, which kept only in-frame beta chains. Duplicate CDR3 protein sequences are folded into a single record with the most common DNA and genes. This sample has 75,000 to 80,000 distinct CDR3 sequences in its table, and roughly 94% of those were observed once. The top ten hold over 0.45% of the sample. Sequencing used CD8+ T cells from PBMCs. The receptors were gathered from a human donor with Susac syndrome.

This clonotype came up a few times. V is TRBV14 and J is TRBJ2-7; TRBD2 might be the D (5 bases). Deletions cut 3 bases from V and 3 bases from J, with 21 bases between. CDR1 and CDR2 from the germline V gene are SGHDN and FVKESK. The CDR3 is 17 amino acids. This CDR3 reads CASSHHWPGDSDYEQYF. The DNA of the CDR3 is TGTGCCAGCAGCCACCATTGGCCCGGGGATTCGGACTACGAGCAGTACTTC.

V is TRBV30 and J is TRBJ1-1; D is undetermined. Germline V gene lookup returns CDR1 GTSNPN and CDR2 SVGIG (reference sequence). V was pared by 2 bases and J by 3 bases, with 10 bases between. The CDR3 spans 13 residues. The CDR3 loop reads CAWSSNRHTEAFF. In DNA form, the CDR3 reads TGTGCCTGGAGTTCCAACAGACACACTGAAGCTTTCTTT. Complete variable domain (other parts from reference TRBV30 and TRBJ1-1): SQTIHQWPATLVQPVGSPLSLECTVEGTSNPNLYWYRQAAGRGLQLLFYSVGIGQISSEVPQNLSASRPQDRQFILSSKKLLLSDSGFYLCAWSSNRHTEAFFGQGTRLTVV.

This chain links TRBV7-9 with TRBJ1-4; perhaps TRBD1 as D (5 bases). The CDR3 is made up of 14 amino acids. The germline CDR1 and CDR2 sequences are SEHNR and FQNEAQ (reference sequence). V lost 7 bases to trimming and J lost 8 bases, with 17 bases between them. Here the CDR3 reads CASTAPGGEEKLFF. The CDR3 region has the DNA TGTGCCAGCACCGCCCCCGGAGGGGAGGAAAAACTGTTTTTT.

The chain combines TRBV21-1 with TRBJ2-1; the table gives TRBD1 as D, unverified against the DNA. TRBV21-1 corresponds to a pseudogene. The CDR3 is 15 amino acids. CDR3 bases: TGTGCCAGCAGCCCCCCGGGACAGGGGGCTTATGAGCAGTTCTTC. Amino acid sequence: CASSPPGQGAYEQFF.

V is TRBV6-4 and J is TRBJ2-2, with 11 bases aligning to TRBD2. CDR3 length equals 15 residues. Germline V gene lookup returns CDR1 MRHNA and CDR2 SNTAGT. V dropped 7 bases and J dropped 4; count of bases not matched to a gene: 5. CDR3 in amino acids: CASTSLAGGTGELFF. For the CDR3, the DNA is TGTGCCAGCACCTCCCTAGCGGGGGGCACCGGGGAGCTGTTTTTT.

V gene TRBV6-1 combines with J gene TRBJ1-1; a possible D gene is TRBD1 (5 bases). V dropped 2 bases and J dropped 2 bases, with 6 bases sitting between them. The CDR3 sequence is 13 residues long. Germline-derived CDR1 and CDR2 are MNHNS and SASEGT. CDR3 amino acids: CASSEWDNTEAFF. The DNA of the CDR3 is TGTGCCAGCAGTGAATGGGACAACACTGAAGCTTTCTTT.

The chain uses TRBV20-1 and TRBJ1-1, with D possibly matching TRBD1 (5 bases). The CDR3 is made up of 11 amino acids. Trimming stripped 8 bases from V and 4 bases from J, with 11 bases between. The germline gives CDR1 DFQATT, CDR2 SNEGSKA (reference sequence). CDR3 in amino acids: CSLGGVTEAFF. The CDR3 bases are TGCAGTCTTGGAGGGGTCACTGAAGCTTTCTTT.

This clonotype was observed a single time. The chain is built from TRBV20-1 and TRBJ2-7; D gene unclear. The ends were cut back, 4 bases at V and 2 bases at J, with 15 bases in the middle. The CDR3 runs 14 residues. Looked up from germline, CDR1 is DFQATT and CDR2 is SNEGSKA (reference sequence). In DNA form, the CDR3 reads TGCAGTGCTAACGACTTCATTGAGGCCTACGAGCAGTACTTC. This codes for CSANDFIEAYEQYF.

This clonotype appeared once. V and J are TRBV6-6 and TRBJ2-3; 8 nucleotides match TRBD1. This CDR3 has 16 amino acids. From germline, CDR1 is MNHNY and CDR2 SVGAGI (reference sequence). J was trimmed by 2 bases and V by 2 bases; bases with no gene match: 6. The CDR3 here is CASSYTGQVYTDTQYF. In DNA, the CDR3 is TGTGCCAGCAGTTACACGGGACAGGTCTACACAGATACGCAGTATTTT.

This clonotype was found a few times. V is TRBV12-3 or TRBV12-4 and J is TRBJ1-5; no clear D. The ends were cut back, 1 base at V and 4 bases at J, with 5 bases in the middle. The CDR3 is 13 amino acids. The CDR3 is CASSLGQNQPQHF. The CDR3 DNA follows: TGTGCCAGCAGTTTAGGGCAGAATCAGCCCCAGCATTTT.

V is TRBV7-9 and J is TRBJ2-3; tentative D call: TRBD2 (6 bases). Trimming shortened V by 2 bases and J by 0 bases, and 12 bases separated the two germline ends. CDR3 length equals 16 residues. Germline V CDR1 and CDR2: SEHNR, FQNEAQ (reference sequence). Here the CDR3 DNA reads TGTGCCAGCAGCTTATCCCTCGGGGGAAGCACAGATACGCAGTATTTT. Its protein product is CASSLSLGGSTDTQYF.

In DNA, the CDR3 is TGCAGTGCTAGAGATTTTGAGGGGGGGCAGCCCCAGCATTTT. Amino acids: CSARDFEGGQPQHF. The rearrangement links TRBV20-1 to TRBJ1-5, with D perhaps TRBD1 (6 bases). CDR3 size: 14 residues. Germline values: CDR1 DFQATT, CDR2 SNEGSKA (reference sequence). The V and J ends lost 0 bases and 7 bases respectively, with 13 bases between them.

The chain carries TRBV24-1 and TRBJ2-5; D may be TRBD1 (5 bases). The ends were cut back, 7 bases at V and 4 bases at J, with 15 bases in the middle. This CDR3 contains 14 residues. From germline, CDR1 is KGHDR and CDR2 SFDVKD. CDR3 sequence (DNA): TGTGCCACCAGAGGGAAGGGGTATTTAGAGACCCAGTACTTC. It encodes CATRGKGYLETQYF.

The V and J genes are TRBV28 and TRBJ2-1; 10 bases are a match to TRBD2. Germline trimming cut 7 bases from V and 9 bases from J; bases unmatched to any gene: 3. From germline, CDR1 is MDHEN and CDR2 SYDVKM. The CDR3 spans 12 residues. The CDR3 reads CASKGLAREQFF. The CDR3 coding sequence is TGTGCCAGCAAGGGACTAGCGCGTGAGCAGTTCTTC.

This chain uses TRBV9 with TRBJ2-7; D is unresolved. Trimming removed 0 bases from V and 5 bases from J, with 9 bases in between. The CDR3 runs 13 residues. Germline CDR1 is SGDLS and CDR2 is YYNGEE. Here the CDR3 DNA reads TGTGCCAGCAGCGTAGTCCCTCACCACGAGCAGTACTTC. It is translated as CASSVVPHHEQYF.

V usage is TRBV12-3 or TRBV12-4 and J usage is TRBJ2-3, with D unresolved. The CDR3 is 15 amino acids. V gave up 6 bases and J gave up 5 bases, with 18 bases separating them. CDR3 loop: CASSPVEEVRDTQYF. The CDR3 nucleotides are TGTGCCAGCAGCCCCGTAGAGGAAGTGAGAGATACGCAGTATTTT.

The chain recombines TRBV3-1 with TRBJ2-1; TRBD1 aligns across 10 bases. Germline CDR1 reads LGHDT; CDR2 reads YNNKEL (reference sequence). The V gene end was trimmed by 1 base and the J gene end by 12 bases; junction bases not matched to a gene: 15. The CDR3 is 17 residues long. DNA for the CDR3: TGTGCCAGCAGCCAAGGATGGCGCGGGACAGGGGCATGGGTGCAGTTCTTC. It codes for CASSQGWRGTGAWVQFF.

The chain uses TRBV7-8 and TRBJ1-1, with TRBD1 as a possible D gene (5 bases). Germline assignment: CDR1 SGHVS and CDR2 FQNEAQ. V was shortened by 5 bases and J by 0 bases, with 13 bases between the two germline ends. This CDR3 is 15 amino acids long. The CDR3 region has the DNA TGTGCCAGCAGCCTCGGGGGGGTGGTGAACACTGAAGCTTTCTTT. It translates to CASSLGGVVNTEAFF.

A single count supports this clonotype. The chain links TRBV27 to TRBJ1-2, with D uncertain. The CDR3 has 15 residues. V lost 6 bases to trimming and J lost 2 bases, with 16 bases between them. The germline gives CDR1 MNHEY, CDR2 SMNVEV (reference sequence). The DNA for the CDR3 is TGTGCCAGCAGCCCAGCGGCTGGACGAAACTATGGCTACACCTTC. This encodes CASSPAAGRNYGYTF.

The V and J genes are TRBV15 and TRBJ1-2; possible D gene TRBD1, 5 bases. The germline V gene encodes CDR1 LNHNV and CDR2 YYDKDF (reference sequence). Trimming left V 0 bases short and J 4 bases short, with 21 bases between. The CDR3 runs 18 residues. CDR3 sequence (DNA): TGTGCCACCAGCAGAGATACCCTGACAGTCAAGGGGCTCTATGGCTACACCTTC. Its protein is CATSRDTLTVKGLYGYTF.

CDR3 sequence reads: CASSHIAGVGEQFF. In DNA form, the CDR3 reads TGCGCCAGCAGCCACATAGCGGGGGTAGGTGAGCAGTTCTTC. V gene TRBV4-3 combines with J gene TRBJ2-1; 9 nucleotides match TRBD2. CDR1 is LGHNA, CDR2 YSLEER, per germline. V trimming: 3 bases; J trimming: 9 bases; junction bases outside the gene matches: 6. This CDR3 contains 14 residues.

V usage is TRBV5-4 and J usage is TRBJ2-1; unclear D gene. Germline CDR1 is SGHNT and CDR2 is YYREEE (reference sequence). The CDR3 is made up of 14 amino acids. The V gene lost 2 bases and the J gene lost 4 bases, with 10 bases spanning the gap. The DNA of the CDR3 is TGTGCCAGCAGCTTTCGTTCGGAGTACAATGAGCAGTTCTTC. The encoded protein is CASSFRSEYNEQFF.

The J gene is TRBJ2-7, the V gene TRBV25-1; no clear D gene. V lost 7 bases and J lost 5, with 12 bases in between. The V gene's germline CDR1 is MGHDK and CDR2 SYGVNS. There are 12 residues in the CDR3. In DNA, the CDR3 is TGTGCCAGCATTGGGCAGGCCCACGAGCAGTACTTC. It encodes CASIGQAHEQYF.

The chain joins TRBV19 to TRBJ1-5, with D hard to call. CDR1 is LNHDA, CDR2 SQIVND, per germline (reference sequence). The CDR3 is made up of 13 amino acids. V was clipped by 3 bases and J by 7 bases, with 10 bases between them. CDR3 in amino acids: CASSILQSQPQHF. In nucleotides, the CDR3 is TGTGCCAGTAGTATTCTCCAGTCCCAGCCCCAGCATTTT.

CDR3 residues: CASSQVWQGASGNTEAFF. CDR3 in DNA: TGTGCCAGCAGCCAAGTATGGCAGGGAGCGTCCGGGAACACTGAAGCTTTCTTT. This sequence joins TRBV3-1 and TRBJ1-1; D perhaps matches TRBD1 (5 bases). This CDR3 contains 18 residues. With 1 base removed from V and 1 base from J, the gap between germline ends came to 19 bases. CDR1 LGHDT and CDR2 YNNKEL come from the germline V gene (reference sequence).